What follows are 32 T cell receptor beta chains derived from one specimen sequenced in a study of metastatic and nonmetastatic thyroid tumors. Before thyroid surgery, none of the patients had received any treatment. TCRdb re-called clones via MiXCR from the PCR reads. The table records more than 6,500 clones, around 30% of them present only once. The sequencing sample was made of adjacent normal tissue. The receptors here all came from a female donor with papillary thyroid cancer or a benign thyroid nodule (not recorded which). Some clones in this sample may be carry-over from other donors' samples.

This CDR3 is CASSRDILAEVGYNEQFF. In nucleotides, the CDR3 is TGTGCCAGCAGCCGAGACATCTTAGCGGAGGTGGGATACAATGAGCAGTTCTTC. The V and J genes are TRBV7-8 and TRBJ2-1; D may be TRBD2 (6 bases). Trimming stripped 5 bases from V and 4 bases from J, with 24 bases between. This CDR3 comprises 18 residues. Germline CDR1 SGHVS, CDR2 FQNEAQ.

In this sample, this clone turned up a few times. This chain connects TRBV2 to TRBJ1-2, with 7 bases lining up with TRBD1. The CDR3 extends over 14 amino acids. CDR1 is SNHLY, CDR2 FYNNEI, per germline. Losses at the gene ends were 3 bases for V and 7 bases for J; bases not matched to a gene: 8. The DNA for the CDR3 is TGTGCCAGCAGTGACCCAGGGACAGTGGCTGGCTACACCTTC. It codes for CASSDPGTVAGYTF.

Notes on this clone: Since the CDR3 does not end with the conserved phenylalanine or tryptophan, this likely comes from a read error. The V and J genes are TRBV6-1 and TRBJ1-4, with D possibly matching TRBD1 (6 bases). The V and J ends lost 7 bases and 4 bases respectively, with 10 bases between them. Germline V gives CDR1 MNHNS, CDR2 SASEGT. This CDR3 has 13 residues. CDR3 nucleotides: TGTGCCAGCAACAGGGTAAGTAATGAAAAACTGTTTTGT. Its translation is CASNRVSNEKLFC.

The chain has TRBV4-1 and TRBJ2-7; 8 bases line up with TRBD1. The V gene end was trimmed by 4 bases and the J gene end by 2 bases; junction bases not matched to a gene: 7. The germline CDR1 and CDR2 sequences are MGHRA and YSYEKL. There are 15 residues in the CDR3. Here the CDR3 DNA reads TGCGCCAGCAGCCTAGTAGGACAGGGAACCTACGAGCAGTACTTC. Its translation is CASSLVGQGTYEQYF.

The chain employs TRBV20-1 and TRBJ2-7; 8 nucleotides align to TRBD2. The CDR3 totals 16 residues. V trimming: 3 bases; J trimming: 4 bases; junction bases outside the gene matches: 14. Germline CDR1 is DFQATT and CDR2 is SNEGSKA (reference sequence). The CDR3 DNA is TGCAGTGCTAGCTCCCCCGTCGGTGGCGGGGGGTACGAGCAGTACTTC. This codes for CSASSPVGGGGYEQYF.

This clone was recorded at least ten times. V usage is TRBV5-4 and J usage is TRBJ1-4; 7 nucleotides align to TRBD1. The germline V gene has CDR1 SGHNT and CDR2 YYREEE (reference sequence). The V gene end was trimmed by 5 bases and the J gene end by 6 bases; junction bases not matched to a gene: 10. CDR3 length equals 15 residues. The CDR3 loop reads CASSSNRGIDEKLFF. The CDR3 DNA follows: TGTGCCAGCAGTTCGAACAGGGGAATTGATGAAAAACTGTTTTTT.

The table lists this clone with a few counts. This specimen includes other DNA sequences encoding the same CDR3. The V call is TRBV4-1, the J call TRBJ2-7; a possible D gene is TRBD1 (6 bases). V was cut by 4 bases and J by 0 bases, with 16 bases left in between. Germline V gives CDR1 MGHRA, CDR2 YSYEKL. The CDR3 is made up of 16 amino acids. CDR3 DNA: TGCGCCAGCAGCCTCGACGACAGGTCAGGCTCCTACGAGCAGTACTTC. It encodes CASSLDDRSGSYEQYF.

This clone is judged medium-sized. The chain carries TRBV11-2 and TRBJ2-5; no clear D gene. CDR1 and CDR2 from the germline V gene are SGHAT and FQNNGV. Trimming left V 2 bases short and J 1 base short, with 5 bases between. The CDR3 totals 13 residues. This CDR3 reads CASSLNSQETQYF. CDR3 coding DNA: TGTGCCAGCAGCTTAAACAGCCAAGAGACCCAGTACTTC.

CDR3 region: CASSQDLGSRDSLSSYEQYF. The CDR3 nucleotides are TGCGCCAGCAGCCAAGATCTAGGCAGCCGGGACAGTCTAAGCTCCTACGAGCAGTACTTC. The chain uses TRBV4-1 and TRBJ2-7, with TRBD1 matching over 7 bases. The CDR3 covers 20 residues. V lost 0 bases to trimming and J lost 0 bases; unmatched junction nucleotides: 17. In germline, CDR1 is MGHRA, CDR2 YSYEKL.

This clone has only one observation. The chain recombines TRBV7-9 with TRBJ1-1; D is uncertain. V lost 2 bases to trimming and J lost 0 bases, with 10 bases between them. This CDR3 contains 15 residues. Germline CDR1 and CDR2: SEHNR and FQNEAQ (reference sequence). The CDR3 loop is CASSLTTALNTEAFF. CDR3 nucleotide sequence: TGTGCCAGCAGCTTAACCACGGCTCTGAACACTGAAGCTTTCTTT.

Sample share makes this clone medium-sized. Its ends do not fully match the called genes, so a read error is possible. In DNA, the CDR3 is TGTGTCAGCAGGTCAGAACATACCACCACTTACTACGAGCAGTACTTC. Translation gives CVSRSEHTTTYYEQYF. The gene calls are TRBV6-1 and TRBJ2-7, with D uncertain. The CDR3 has 16 amino acids. Germline values: CDR1 MNHNS, CDR2 SASEGT.

This chain links TRBV11-1 with TRBJ2-2, with D perhaps TRBD1 (6 bases). From germline, CDR1 is SGHAT and CDR2 FQDESV (reference sequence). The CDR3 covers 16 residues. V was shortened by 5 bases and J by 1 base, with 14 bases between the two germline ends. The CDR3 reads CASSPDRVGNTGELFF. The DNA of the CDR3 is TGTGCCAGCAGCCCGGACAGAGTGGGGAACACCGGGGAGCTGTTTTTT.

By frequency in the sample, this clone is medium-sized. The same CDR3 can be traced to other DNA sequences in this sample. V gene TRBV11-2 combines with J gene TRBJ2-2; 8 positions match TRBD1. CDR1 SGHAT and CDR2 FQNNGV come from the germline V gene. The CDR3 consists of 16 residues. V shed 5 bases, J shed 2 bases, and the junction held 7 bases outside the gene matches. The CDR3 nucleotides read TGTGCCAGCAGCCCACGGACAGGGATTAACACCGGGGAGCTGTTTTTT. Translated, it gives CASSPRTGINTGELFF. Full variable domain (rest looked up from reference TRBV11-2 and TRBJ2-2): EAGVAQSPRYKIIEKRQSVAFWCNPISGHATLYWYQQILGQGPKLLIQFQNNGVVDDSQLPKDRFSAERLKGVDSTLKIQPAKLEDSAVYLCASSPRTGINTGELFFGEGSRLTVL.

The gene calls are TRBV2 and TRBJ2-6; D is possibly TRBD2 (6 bases). The CDR3 is made up of 15 amino acids. Trimming shortened V by 4 bases and J by 4 bases, and 11 bases separated the two germline ends. From germline, CDR1 is SNHLY and CDR2 FYNNEI. The CDR3 loop is CASSAGAGGANVLTF. The CDR3, as DNA: TGTGCCAGCAGTGCCGGGGCGGGGGGGGCCAACGTCCTGACTTTC.

A word on this clone: The junction does not match germline at one end; this may be a read error. The chain employs TRBV7-8 and TRBJ2-3; tentatively, D is TRBD2 (6 bases). The CDR3 consists of 15 residues. Germline CDR1 SGHVS, CDR2 FQNEAQ. The chain's CDR3 is CANSLWGDNTHTQYF. For the CDR3, the DNA is TGTGCCAACAGCCTTTGGGGGGATAACACACATACGCAGTATTTT. Based on the CDR3 plus reference TRBV7-8 and TRBJ2-3, the full variable domain is GAGVSQSPRYKVAKRGQDVALRCDPISGHVSLFWYQQALGQGPEFLTYFQNEAQLDKSGLPSDRFFAERPEGSVSTLKIQRTQQEDSAVYLCANSLWGDNTHTQYFGPGTRLTVL.

This clone has a count of ten or more. This is likely a read error, given that the CDR3 carries no conserved phenylalanine or tryptophan at its end. The chain has TRBV7-8 and TRBJ2-7; 15 nucleotides match TRBD2. Germline loops: CDR1 SGHVS, CDR2 FQNEAQ. The CDR3 is 18 residues long. V dropped 5 bases and J dropped 0; count of bases not matched to a gene: 8. CDR3 sequence reads: CASSPRTSGRASSYEQYS. The CDR3 bases are TGTGCCAGCAGCCCCAGGACTAGCGGGAGGGCAAGCTCCTACGAGCAGTACTCC.

V gene TRBV7-9 combines with J gene TRBJ1-2; D is unclear. V dropped 4 bases and J dropped 0 bases, with 6 bases sitting between them. Germline-derived CDR1 and CDR2 are SEHNR and FQNEAQ (reference sequence). This CDR3 has 13 residues. The CDR3: CASSSGANYGYTF. CDR3 coding DNA: TGTGCCAGCAGCTCGGGAGCTAACTATGGCTACACCTTC.

V usage is TRBV20-1 and J usage is TRBJ2-5; 10 bases agree with TRBD2. Per germline, CDR1 DFQATT and CDR2 SNEGSKA (reference sequence). Losses at the gene ends were 5 bases for V and 1 base for J; bases not matched to a gene: 7. The CDR3 is 15 residues long. For the CDR3, the DNA is TGCAGTGCTCCCGGGACTAGCGTAGGCCAAGAGACCCAGTACTTC. Its translation: CSAPGTSVGQETQYF.

The chain joins TRBV20-1 to TRBJ2-7; D gene ambiguous. This CDR3 is built from 13 residues. Deletions cut 1 base from V and 1 base from J, with 8 bases between. Germline V gene lookup returns CDR1 DFQATT and CDR2 SNEGSKA (reference sequence). CDR3 sequence (DNA): TGCAGTGCTAGAGTAGATCCATCCTACGAGCAGTACTTC. This encodes CSARVDPSYEQYF.

This clone turned up a few times. The CDR3 reads CASSLEGLASTDTQYF. The CDR3 bases are TGTGCCAGCAGTTTAGAGGGACTAGCGAGTACAGATACGCAGTATTTT. The rearrangement joins TRBV28 to TRBJ2-3; 10 nucleotides line up with TRBD2. This CDR3 is 16 amino acids long. The J segment lost 3 bases and the V segment lost 2 bases, leaving 5 bases of the junction unmatched. Germline CDR1 reads MDHEN; CDR2 reads SYDVKM.

In this sample, this clone turned up many times. V and J are TRBV6-1 and TRBJ2-7; the D gene is possibly TRBD1 (6 bases). Trimming cost V 1 base and J 2 bases, with 15 bases left between them. The CDR3 contains 16 residues. Germline CDR1 MNHNS, CDR2 SASEGT. The CDR3 protein is CASSEEGRGYTYEQYF. The CDR3 DNA follows: TGTGCCAGCAGTGAAGAGGGCAGGGGTTATACCTACGAGCAGTACTTC.

Here the CDR3 DNA reads TGTGCCAGCAGCTTAGGACTAGCGGGATACAATGAGCAGTTCTTC. It translates to CASSLGLAGYNEQFF. The V gene is TRBV11-1, the J gene TRBJ2-1; 11 bases line up with TRBD2. Losses at the gene ends were 1 base for V and 4 bases for J; bases not matched to a gene: 0. Germline assignment: CDR1 SGHAT and CDR2 FQDESV (reference sequence). The CDR3 is 15 amino acids.

This clone qualifies as medium-sized. This chain uses TRBV7-8 with TRBJ1-2; D is unclear. Trimming took off 6 bases at V and 6 bases at J, with 20 bases between the two ends. The CDR3 has 15 amino acids. Germline V CDR1 and CDR2: SGHVS, FQNEAQ. DNA for the CDR3: TGTGCCAGCAGTGTTAGTAGATCCCCCACGGATGGCTACACCTTC. Translation: CASSVSRSPTDGYTF.

The rearrangement links TRBV6-9 to TRBJ1-1, with D possibly TRBD1 on 6 matching bases. Trimming took 6 bases from V and 6 from J, leaving 17 bases between them. The CDR3 extends over 14 amino acids. Germline V gene sequence: CDR1 MNHGY, CDR2 SVAAGI. This chain's CDR3 is CASSRQGMGSEAFF. Here the CDR3 DNA reads TGTGCCAGCAGCCGTCAGGGGATGGGCTCTGAAGCTTTCTTT.

This clone occurred once. The chain has TRBV5-1 and TRBJ2-3, with D perhaps TRBD1 or TRBD2 (5 bases each). Trimming pared 4 bases from V and 1 base from J, leaving 16 bases between. The germline gives CDR1 SGHRS, CDR2 YFSETQ. There are 16 residues in the CDR3. The CDR3 bases are TGCGCCAGCAGCCCGCAGGGACCAACGGGCACAGATACGCAGTATTTT. This encodes CASSPQGPTGTDTQYF.

This clone is medium-sized by share. The chain employs TRBV3-1 and TRBJ2-5; possibly TRBD1 for D (6 bases). V lost 1 base, J lost 7 bases, and 16 bases lay in between. This CDR3 region has 15 residues. Per germline, CDR1 LGHDT and CDR2 YNNKEL (reference sequence). CDR3 in amino acids: CASSQGQGPAVTQYF. The CDR3 DNA sequence: TGTGCCAGCAGCCAAGGGCAGGGGCCCGCAGTGACCCAGTACTTC.

The chain is built from TRBV27 and TRBJ1-2; possibly TRBD1 for D (5 bases). The CDR3 spans 16 residues. The germline V gene encodes CDR1 MNHEY and CDR2 SMNVEV (reference sequence). Trimming left V 4 bases short and J 2 bases short, with 17 bases between. In nucleotides, the CDR3 is TGTGCCAGCAGTTACTCGGGAACAACAGGAAACTATGGCTACACCTTC. This gives the protein CASSYSGTTGNYGYTF.

This clone has just a few counts. The chain recombines TRBV20-1 with TRBJ2-5; 7 nucleotides line up with TRBD2. The CDR3 spans 15 residues. CDR1 and CDR2 from the germline V gene are DFQATT and SNEGSKA (reference sequence). Germline trimming cut 0 bases from V and 2 bases from J; bases unmatched to any gene: 6. As DNA, the CDR3 is TGCAGTGCTAGAGACTCCGGGACTATACAAGAGACCCAGTACTTC. Its translation: CSARDSGTIQETQYF.

V is TRBV6-1 and J is TRBJ2-3; D possibly matches TRBD1 or TRBD2 (5 bases each). CDR3 length: 17 amino acids. In germline, CDR1 is MNHNS, CDR2 SASEGT. Trimming stripped 2 bases from V and 3 bases from J, with 18 bases between. The CDR3 DNA reads TGTGCCAGCAGTGAAATGTGGGCAGGGTTAGCGACAGATACGCAGTATTTT. Its protein product is CASSEMWAGLATDTQYF.

The chain uses TRBV5-1 and TRBJ2-3, with 8 positions matching TRBD1. The CDR3 consists of 14 residues. V dropped 5 bases and J dropped 4; count of bases not matched to a gene: 6. The V gene's germline CDR1 is SGHRS and CDR2 YFSETQ. The CDR3, as DNA: TGCGCCAGCAGTCCAGGGGGCGACGCAGATACGCAGTATTTT. It translates to CASSPGGDADTQYF.

There are a few counts of this clone. This sequence joins TRBV20-1 and TRBJ2-7; D is undetermined. Trimming stripped 0 bases from V and 3 bases from J, with 12 bases between. Germline V gives CDR1 DFQATT, CDR2 SNEGSKA (reference sequence). CDR3 length: 14 residues. CDR3: CSARDRVGNYEQYF. CDR3 bases: TGCAGTGCTAGAGATAGGGTGGGTAACTACGAGCAGTACTTC.

The chain carries TRBV30 and TRBJ2-7, with TRBD2 matching 10 bases. With V trimmed by 2 bases and J by 6 bases, 7 bases remained unmatched. CDR3 length: 14 amino acids. Germline V lookup: CDR1 GTSNPN, CDR2 SVGIG (reference sequence). In DNA form, the CDR3 reads TGTGCCTGGAGTACTCTAGCGGGAGATATCGAGCAGTACTTC. This gives the protein CAWSTLAGDIEQYF.